Listed here is a single TCR beta chain. Antigen unknown. This sample is part of a study of post-analysis software for immune sequencing data. About the study: Clinical courses comprised relapsing-remitting, secondary progressive and progressive-relapsing multiple sclerosis.

The TCR beta cDNA libraries contained unique molecular identifiers. A population of roughly 0.9 to 11 million T cells gave rise to around 530,000 cDNA molecules. TCRdb redid the calling of the PCR reads with MiXCR, one entry per CDR3 protein. The sample shows under 200,000 distinct CDR3 sequences, 25% to 35% of them seen only once. General study points: A handful of TRBV segments (TRBV5-6, TRBV5-1 and TRBV20-1 among them) occurred more frequently in patients than in controls. Controls' normalized Chao1 diversity significantly exceeded that of multiple sclerosis patients.

This CDR3 has 14 amino acids. Between the trimmed V and J ends, which lost 6 bases and 2 bases, there was a span of 9 bases. Germline V gene sequence: CDR1 SGHRS, CDR2 YFSETQ. The chain uses TRBV5-1 and TRBJ2-6; D unresolved. Sequencing used blood. This TCR was recovered from a girl between 2 and 17 years old with multiple sclerosis. CDR3 region: CASNREPGANVLTF. The CDR3 bases are TGCGCCAGCAATCGCGAACCTGGGGCCAACGTCCTGACTTTC.